This record looks at one T cell receptor beta chain sequence and its context. This clonotype was seen just once. Which antigen it targets is not known. An end of the junction does not agree with germline; a read error may underlie this. The data were taken from a study of blood T cells in healthy people across ages (dated by TCRdb to between 2014 and 2017). About the study as a whole: In model experiments, roughly one uniquely barcoded TCR beta cDNA molecule per two T cells was captured by template switching. Four age groups were formed from the donors: young (average 16 years), middle-aged (just under 40), aged (about 62) and long-lived (less than 85). Age-related changes in TCR beta repertoire diversity were measured in the study by deep sequencing normalized with unique cDNA molecular identifiers. Two additional independent replicas of 1 million unique cDNA reads from the same blood draw were analyzed for two donors (one aged 18 to 30 and one aged 80 or older). Donors of different ages were randomly distributed across sequencing lanes to avoid experimental bias.

The 39 donors, aged roughly 6 to 95 years, were systemically healthy Caucasian individuals from Russia. Each donor gave ten milliliters of peripheral blood, collected into EDTA-treated Vacutainer tubes. Ficoll-Paque density-gradient centrifugation was used to isolate PBMCs, with at least 7 million per sample. Trizol reagent was used to extract total RNA from PBMCs, with at least 5 micrograms per sample. The percentages of naive CD45RAhigh/CD27high T cells were determined by flow cytometry on a PBMC aliquot from every donor. Summary of the overall study and its limitations: Since profiling was done on bulk unsorted PBMCs, naive and antigen-experienced compartments could not be conclusively compared. As age increased, observed TCR beta diversity per million T cells dropped in a roughly linear way, and a significant reduction was already evident by age around 41. Observed TCR beta diversity correlated strongly with the percentage of naive T cells measured by flow cytometry. Compared with the aged group, the long-lived group had more naive CD4+ T cells, fewer expanded clones and increased TCR diversity, suggesting age selection. Donor CMV infection status was unknown, potentially confounding age-related changes in expanded clonotypes. Total diversity estimates from one million sequenced T cells were considered lower bounds and underestimates.

The library was produced with 5' RACE. Sequenced on an Illumina HiSeq 2500. A second about 7 to 11 cycle PCR used a sample-barcoded 5' primer and a J-beta primer mix. A template-switch 5' adaptor carrying 12 random nucleotides introduced a unique molecular identifier onto each TCR beta cDNA molecule. Each sample yielded at least 3 million CDR3-containing paired-end reads. The Mint cDNA synthesis kit, primed by a TRBC-specific oligonucleotide, was used to synthesize first-strand cDNA from all RNA. Following uracil-DNA glycosylase treatment, a first 18-cycle PCR with universal primers M1SS and BC2_uni_R was performed on all cDNA. The authors' pipeline ran thus. For normalization, 1 million high-quality reads were randomly selected from each sample, with every read carrying a distinct molecular identifier. Reads sharing molecular identifiers were discarded rather than binned into consensus sequences. CDR3 identification, clonotype clustering and error correction used MiTCR with a Q25 quality threshold and the strictest error-elimination algorithm. A nonparametric unseen species model with Euler transformation was used to estimate a lower bound on total TCR beta diversity. Through fastp at Q25 and MiXCR, TCRdb rebuilt clones from the public reads, retaining in-frame beta chains. Here each entry gathers all rows of one CDR3 protein and keeps the most common genes and DNA. It is TCRdb's table, rather than the study itself, that gives the V and J calls and clone size. This sample gives around 870,000 distinct CDR3 sequences in total; 29% of them show up just once. Clones ranked in the top ten supply roughly 17% of the sample.

From its cysteine to its phenylalanine, the CDR3 spans 15 amino acids. Just the 45-base CDR3 DNA is kept, in frame starting at base 1. Via the germline V gene (reference sequence), CDR1 is DFQATT and CDR2 SNEGSKA. This TCR was sampled from a woman of 80 years or more in good health. The chain links TRBV20-1 with TRBJ2-3; the D gene is possibly TRBD1, with 5 bases matching. The specimen sequenced was blood. The DNA reads as follows: TGCAGTGCTGGAGACAGAGGATTAAGCACAGATACGCAGTATTTT. It translates as CSAGDRGLSTDTQYF.